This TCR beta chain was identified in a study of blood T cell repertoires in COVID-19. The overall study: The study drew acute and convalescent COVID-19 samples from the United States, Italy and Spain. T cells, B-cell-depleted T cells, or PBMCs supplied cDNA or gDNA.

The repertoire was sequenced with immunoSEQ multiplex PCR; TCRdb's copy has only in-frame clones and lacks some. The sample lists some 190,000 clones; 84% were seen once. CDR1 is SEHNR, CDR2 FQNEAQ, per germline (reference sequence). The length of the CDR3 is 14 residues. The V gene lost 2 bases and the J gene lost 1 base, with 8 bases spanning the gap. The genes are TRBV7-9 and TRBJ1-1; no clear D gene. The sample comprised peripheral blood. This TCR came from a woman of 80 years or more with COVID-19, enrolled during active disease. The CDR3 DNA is TGTGCCAGCAGCTTAATTCCGGGGAACACTGAAGCTTTCTTT. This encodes CASSLIPGNTEAFF.